This TCR beta chain was sequenced during a study of blood T cell repertoires in COVID-19. Study as a whole: Spain, Italy and the United States supplied samples that represented acute and convalescent COVID-19.

This CDR3 comprises 13 residues. V gave up 1 base and J gave up 6 bases; unmatched junction bases: 0. Germline CDR1 LGHDT, CDR2 YNNKEL (reference sequence). Authors' processing steps: For nucleated cells, counts were estimated from reference gene primer amplification. Method: immunoSEQ multiplex PCR; TCRdb's copy keeps in-frame clones and lacks some. That table furnishes V, J and clone size, whereas the DNA furnished D and trimming. The sample holds 410,000 or so clones, approximately 89% seen once. The chain combines TRBV3-1 (or the pseudogene TRBV3-2) with TRBJ1-2; 9 bases agree with TRBD1. Sequencing was performed on peripheral blood. This sequence was found in a woman in her thirties or forties with COVID-19, enrolled during active disease. CDR3 amino acids: CASSQGTGDGYTF. In DNA form, the CDR3 reads TGTGCCAGCAGCCAAGGGACAGGGGATGGCTACACCTTC.